This is a list of T cell receptor beta chains from one sample in a study of vaccination and CD4 T cells after COVID-19. TCRdb used MiXCR to reprocess the PCR reads, holding one entry per CDR3 protein. The table shows some 14,000 distinct CDR3 sequences, with approximately 71% occurring only once. Their recognized antigens are unknown. Source material: CD4+ T cells from blood, cultured in vitro. All receptors come from a human donor who had recovered from COVID-19. Both conserved end residues are part of each CDR3. D genes are given only for firm matches. The size field is filled for only some rows; it gives once, few, many or a size class.

CDR3aa: CATRRGSTDTQYF; CDR3nt: TGTGCCACCAGGAGAGGGAGCACAGATACGCAGTATTTT; v_gene: TRBV24-1; j_gene: TRBJ2-3; d_gene: NA; abundance: NA
CDR3aa: CSAMREDQNNEQFF; CDR3nt: TGCAGTGCTATGCGGGAGGATCAAAACAATGAGCAGTTCTTC; v_gene: TRBV20-1; j_gene: TRBJ2-1; d_gene: TRBD2; abundance: NA
CDR3aa: CSALPGETQYF; CDR3nt: TGCAGTGCTCTCCCGGGGGAGACCCAGTACTTC; v_gene: TRBV20-1; j_gene: TRBJ2-5; d_gene: NA; abundance: NA
CDR3aa: CASTLRTSGGPFDHEQFF; CDR3nt: TGTGCCAGCACCCTTCGGACTAGCGGGGGACCTTTCGACCATGAGCAGTTCTTC; v_gene: TRBV6-1; j_gene: TRBJ2-1; d_gene: TRBD2; abundance: NA
CDR3aa: CASSLQPFQPQHF; CDR3nt: TGTGCCAGCAGCTTACAGCCTTTTCAGCCCCAGCATTTT; v_gene: TRBV7-2; j_gene: TRBJ1-5; d_gene: NA; abundance: NA
CDR3aa: CSAVSHLGGYTF; CDR3nt: TGCAGTGCTGTAAGCCATTTAGGGGGCTACACCTTC; v_gene: TRBV20-1; j_gene: TRBJ1-2; d_gene: NA; abundance: NA
CDR3aa: CASSLQGALYTQYF; CDR3nt: TGTGCCAGCAGCCTCCAGGGGGCCCTTTATACGCAGTATTTT; v_gene: TRBV7-6; j_gene: TRBJ2-3; d_gene: TRBD1; abundance: NA
CDR3aa: CSAAPGTVNQPQHF; CDR3nt: TGCAGTGCTGCTCCCGGGACAGTCAATCAGCCCCAGCATTTT; v_gene: TRBV20-1; j_gene: TRBJ1-5; d_gene: TRBD1; abundance: NA
CDR3aa: CASSFPDRVTGELFF; CDR3nt: TGTGCCAGCAGTTTCCCTGACAGGGTCACCGGGGAGCTGTTTTTT; v_gene: TRBV28; j_gene: TRBJ2-2; d_gene: TRBD1; abundance: once
CDR3aa: CATSRDKRTGRSTEAFF; CDR3nt: TGTGCCACCAGCAGAGATAAAAGGACAGGGAGATCCACTGAAGCTTTCTTT; v_gene: TRBV15; j_gene: TRBJ1-1; d_gene: TRBD1; abundance: NA
CDR3aa: CASSVQPNQPQHF; CDR3nt: TGTGCCAGCTCAGTCCAGCCTAATCAGCCCCAGCATTTT; v_gene: TRBV18; j_gene: TRBJ1-5; d_gene: NA; abundance: medium-sized
CDR3aa: CSAGTGGYTF; CDR3nt: TGCAGTGCTGGGACAGGTGGCTACACCTTC; v_gene: TRBV20-1; j_gene: TRBJ1-2; d_gene: TRBD1; abundance: NA
CDR3aa: CASSLDRNTEAFF; CDR3nt: TGTGCCAGCAGCCTTGACAGGAACACTGAAGCTTTCTTT; v_gene: TRBV6-2/TRBV6-3; j_gene: TRBJ1-1; d_gene: NA; abundance: NA
CDR3aa: CASSLWEGPGELFF; CDR3nt: TGTGCCAGCAGTTTATGGGAAGGCCCCGGGGAGCTGTTTTTT; v_gene: TRBV28; j_gene: TRBJ2-2; d_gene: NA; abundance: NA
CDR3aa: CASSLISYGYTF; CDR3nt: TGCGCCAGCAGCTTGATCTCGTATGGCTACACCTTC; v_gene: TRBV5-1; j_gene: TRBJ1-2; d_gene: NA; abundance: NA
CDR3aa: CSARSGSSNQPQHF; CDR3nt: TGCAGTGCTCGATCAGGGTCTAGCAATCAGCCCCAGCATTTT; v_gene: TRBV20-1; j_gene: TRBJ1-5; d_gene: NA; abundance: NA
CDR3aa: CASSATGNYGYTF; CDR3nt: TGTGCCAGCAGTGCGACAGGGAACTATGGCTACACCTTC; v_gene: TRBV6-1; j_gene: TRBJ1-2; d_gene: TRBD1; abundance: few
CDR3aa: CSARVSRGNQPQHF; CDR3nt: TGCAGTGCTAGAGTTTCTAGAGGCAATCAGCCCCAGCATTTT; v_gene: TRBV20-1; j_gene: TRBJ1-5; d_gene: NA; abundance: NA
CDR3aa: CASTPGTGEYTGELFF; CDR3nt: TGTGCCAGTACTCCGGGGACAGGGGAGTACACCGGGGAGCTGTTTTTT; v_gene: TRBV19; j_gene: TRBJ2-2; d_gene: TRBD1; abundance: NA
CDR3aa: CASSLGAGALDTQYF; CDR3nt: TGTGCCAGCAGTTTAGGAGCGGGAGCGCTAGATACGCAGTATTTT; v_gene: TRBV28; j_gene: TRBJ2-3; d_gene: TRBD2; abundance: NA
CDR3aa: CASSPPLVAQYF; CDR3nt: TGTGCCAGCAGTCCCCCGTTGGTGGCCCAGTACTTC; v_gene: TRBV12-3/TRBV12-4; j_gene: TRBJ2-5; d_gene: NA; abundance: NA
CDR3aa: CASTTPPNYGYTF; CDR3nt: TGTGCCAGTACCACTCCTCCAAACTATGGCTACACCTTC; v_gene: TRBV19; j_gene: TRBJ1-2; d_gene: NA; abundance: once
CDR3aa: CASSFTQGTYGYTF; CDR3nt: TGTGCCAGCAGCTTTACCCAGGGGACGTATGGCTACACCTTC; v_gene: TRBV5-5; j_gene: TRBJ1-2; d_gene: NA; abundance: few
CDR3aa: CATSDWRSGGYTF; CDR3nt: TGTGCCACCAGTGATTGGAGGTCCGGTGGCTACACCTTC; v_gene: TRBV24-1; j_gene: TRBJ1-2; d_gene: NA; abundance: few
CDR3aa: CASSPMARQGYSPLHF; CDR3nt: TGTGCCAGCAGTCCCATGGCTAGGCAGGGGTATTCACCCCTCCACTTT; v_gene: TRBV6-1; j_gene: TRBJ1-6; d_gene: NA; abundance: few
CDR3aa: CSARVYWTSVKYEQYF; CDR3nt: TGCAGTGCTAGAGTTTATTGGACTAGCGTTAAGTACGAGCAGTACTTC; v_gene: TRBV20-1; j_gene: TRBJ2-7; d_gene: TRBD2; abundance: once
CDR3aa: CASSPRGGRAWETQYF; CDR3nt: TGTGCCAGCAGTCCCCGGGGCGGGAGGGCGTGGGAGACCCAGTACTTC; v_gene: TRBV7-2; j_gene: TRBJ2-5; d_gene: TRBD2; abundance: medium-sized
CDR3aa: CSAQYTSGRGYTQYF; CDR3nt: TGCAGTGCTCAGTATACTAGCGGGAGAGGGTATACGCAGTATTTT; v_gene: TRBV20-1; j_gene: TRBJ2-3; d_gene: TRBD2; abundance: NA
CDR3aa: CASSEVWNTIDNSPLHF; CDR3nt: TGTGCCAGCAGTGAAGTGTGGAACACTATTGACAATTCACCCCTCCACTTT; v_gene: TRBV6-1; j_gene: TRBJ1-6; d_gene: NA; abundance: NA
CDR3aa: CASSPRASTDTQYF; CDR3nt: TGTGCCAGCAGCCCTCGGGCTAGCACAGATACGCAGTATTTT; v_gene: TRBV7-8; j_gene: TRBJ2-3; d_gene: NA; abundance: few
CDR3aa: CASSYSPGPRAGELFF; CDR3nt: TGTGCCAGCAGTTACTCGCCAGGGCCCCGGGCCGGGGAGCTGTTTTTT; v_gene: TRBV6-5; j_gene: TRBJ2-2; d_gene: NA; abundance: once
CDR3aa: CASSYATRTGELFF; CDR3nt: TGTGCCAGCAGTTACGCCACCCGCACCGGGGAGCTGTTTTTT; v_gene: TRBV6-2/TRBV6-3; j_gene: TRBJ2-2; d_gene: NA; abundance: NA
CDR3aa: CASSFRGQGGYTF; CDR3nt: TGTGCCAGCAGTTTCAGGGGCCAGGGTGGCTACACCTTC; v_gene: TRBV12-3/TRBV12-4; j_gene: TRBJ1-2; d_gene: NA; abundance: NA
CDR3aa: CSAAGGAHSGNTIYF; CDR3nt: TGCAGTGCAGCCGGGGGCGCCCACTCTGGAAACACCATATATTTT; v_gene: TRBV20-1; j_gene: TRBJ1-3; d_gene: NA; abundance: NA
CDR3aa: CASSISSGANVLTF; CDR3nt: TGTGCCAGCAGTATCTCATCTGGGGCCAACGTCCTGACTTTC; v_gene: TRBV6-1; j_gene: TRBJ2-6; d_gene: NA; abundance: NA
CDR3aa: CASSQVATTGTGELFF; CDR3nt: TGTGCCAGCAGCCAAGTGGCCACGACGGGGACCGGGGAGCTGTTTTTT; v_gene: TRBV4-2; j_gene: TRBJ2-2; d_gene: NA; abundance: NA
CDR3aa: CASSYTAKNIQYF; CDR3nt: TGTGCCAGCAGTTACACAGCCAAAAACATTCAGTACTTC; v_gene: TRBV6-5; j_gene: TRBJ2-4; d_gene: NA; abundance: NA
CDR3aa: CASSLSVLTEQFF; CDR3nt: TGTGCCAGCAGCTTAAGCGTCCTAACTGAGCAGTTCTTC; v_gene: TRBV7-3; j_gene: TRBJ2-1; d_gene: NA; abundance: NA
CDR3aa: CATSDRGTSGANTGELFF; CDR3nt: TGTGCCACCAGTGACCGAGGGACTAGCGGAGCGAACACCGGGGAGCTGTTTTTT; v_gene: TRBV24-1; j_gene: TRBJ2-2; d_gene: TRBD2; abundance: NA
CDR3aa: CASNSAGAYNEQFF; CDR3nt: TGTGCCAGCAACTCGGCGGGAGCCTACAATGAGCAGTTCTTC; v_gene: TRBV6-1; j_gene: TRBJ2-1; d_gene: TRBD2; abundance: NA
CDR3aa: CARTIPGQGATDTQYF; CDR3nt: TGTGCCAGAACCATACCGGGACAGGGGGCCACAGATACGCAGTATTTT; v_gene: TRBV21-1; j_gene: TRBJ2-3; d_gene: NA; abundance: NA
CDR3aa: CASSLWGGDSGNTIYF; CDR3nt: TGTGCCAGCAGCTTGTGGGGAGGAGACTCTGGAAACACCATATATTTT; v_gene: TRBV7-2; j_gene: TRBJ1-3; d_gene: NA; abundance: NA
CDR3aa: CASSPRRNTEAFF; CDR3nt: TGTGCCAGCAGTCCCCGCCGGAACACTGAAGCTTTCTTT; v_gene: TRBV27; j_gene: TRBJ1-1; d_gene: NA; abundance: NA
CDR3aa: CASSYDSSGTEAQYF; CDR3nt: TGTGCCAGCAGTTACGATTCTAGCGGCACCGAGGCCCAGTACTTC; v_gene: TRBV6-2/TRBV6-3; j_gene: TRBJ2-5; d_gene: TRBD2; abundance: NA
CDR3aa: CSADGQLSNQPQHF; CDR3nt: TGCAGTGCGGACGGACAGCTTAGCAATCAGCCCCAGCATTTT; v_gene: TRBV20-1; j_gene: TRBJ1-5; d_gene: NA; abundance: NA
CDR3aa: CASSGSTDTQYF; CDR3nt: TGTGCCAGTAGTGGGAGCACAGATACGCAGTATTTT; v_gene: TRBV19; j_gene: TRBJ2-3; d_gene: NA; abundance: NA
CDR3aa: CASMKEPSSYNSPLHF; CDR3nt: TGTGCCAGCATGAAGGAGCCAAGCTCCTATAATTCACCCCTCCACTTT; v_gene: TRBV27; j_gene: TRBJ1-6; d_gene: NA; abundance: few
CDR3aa: CSARVGRAGQPQHF; CDR3nt: TGCAGTGCTAGAGTAGGCAGGGCGGGCCAGCCCCAGCATTTT; v_gene: TRBV20-1; j_gene: TRBJ1-5; d_gene: NA; abundance: NA
CDR3aa: CASTTSGRDTQYF; CDR3nt: TGTGCCAGCACGACTAGCGGGAGGGATACGCAGTATTTT; v_gene: TRBV27; j_gene: TRBJ2-3; d_gene: TRBD2; abundance: NA
CDR3aa: CASSLEHTGELFF; CDR3nt: TGTGCCAGCAGTTTAGAACACACCGGGGAGCTGTTTTTT; v_gene: TRBV12-3/TRBV12-4; j_gene: TRBJ2-2; d_gene: NA; abundance: NA
CDR3aa: CASSLGTANGYNSPLHF; CDR3nt: TGCGCCAGCAGCCTAGGGACAGCAAACGGTTATAATTCACCCCTCCACTTT; v_gene: TRBV4-1; j_gene: TRBJ1-6; d_gene: TRBD1; abundance: NA
CDR3aa: CASSGRGLNSSNYGYTF; CDR3nt: TGCGCCAGCAGTGGAAGGGGGCTGAACTCGTCTAACTATGGCTACACCTTC; v_gene: TRBV10-2; j_gene: TRBJ1-2; d_gene: TRBD1; abundance: NA
CDR3aa: CASSLGRLNYGYTF; CDR3nt: TGTGCCAGCAGCTTAGGGCGTCTGAACTATGGCTACACCTTC; v_gene: TRBV7-9; j_gene: TRBJ1-2; d_gene: NA; abundance: NA
CDR3aa: CASSFLFASGSTDTQYF; CDR3nt: TGTGCCAGCAGCTTCTTGTTTGCTAGCGGGAGCACAGATACGCAGTATTTT; v_gene: TRBV5-6; j_gene: TRBJ2-3; d_gene: TRBD2; abundance: NA